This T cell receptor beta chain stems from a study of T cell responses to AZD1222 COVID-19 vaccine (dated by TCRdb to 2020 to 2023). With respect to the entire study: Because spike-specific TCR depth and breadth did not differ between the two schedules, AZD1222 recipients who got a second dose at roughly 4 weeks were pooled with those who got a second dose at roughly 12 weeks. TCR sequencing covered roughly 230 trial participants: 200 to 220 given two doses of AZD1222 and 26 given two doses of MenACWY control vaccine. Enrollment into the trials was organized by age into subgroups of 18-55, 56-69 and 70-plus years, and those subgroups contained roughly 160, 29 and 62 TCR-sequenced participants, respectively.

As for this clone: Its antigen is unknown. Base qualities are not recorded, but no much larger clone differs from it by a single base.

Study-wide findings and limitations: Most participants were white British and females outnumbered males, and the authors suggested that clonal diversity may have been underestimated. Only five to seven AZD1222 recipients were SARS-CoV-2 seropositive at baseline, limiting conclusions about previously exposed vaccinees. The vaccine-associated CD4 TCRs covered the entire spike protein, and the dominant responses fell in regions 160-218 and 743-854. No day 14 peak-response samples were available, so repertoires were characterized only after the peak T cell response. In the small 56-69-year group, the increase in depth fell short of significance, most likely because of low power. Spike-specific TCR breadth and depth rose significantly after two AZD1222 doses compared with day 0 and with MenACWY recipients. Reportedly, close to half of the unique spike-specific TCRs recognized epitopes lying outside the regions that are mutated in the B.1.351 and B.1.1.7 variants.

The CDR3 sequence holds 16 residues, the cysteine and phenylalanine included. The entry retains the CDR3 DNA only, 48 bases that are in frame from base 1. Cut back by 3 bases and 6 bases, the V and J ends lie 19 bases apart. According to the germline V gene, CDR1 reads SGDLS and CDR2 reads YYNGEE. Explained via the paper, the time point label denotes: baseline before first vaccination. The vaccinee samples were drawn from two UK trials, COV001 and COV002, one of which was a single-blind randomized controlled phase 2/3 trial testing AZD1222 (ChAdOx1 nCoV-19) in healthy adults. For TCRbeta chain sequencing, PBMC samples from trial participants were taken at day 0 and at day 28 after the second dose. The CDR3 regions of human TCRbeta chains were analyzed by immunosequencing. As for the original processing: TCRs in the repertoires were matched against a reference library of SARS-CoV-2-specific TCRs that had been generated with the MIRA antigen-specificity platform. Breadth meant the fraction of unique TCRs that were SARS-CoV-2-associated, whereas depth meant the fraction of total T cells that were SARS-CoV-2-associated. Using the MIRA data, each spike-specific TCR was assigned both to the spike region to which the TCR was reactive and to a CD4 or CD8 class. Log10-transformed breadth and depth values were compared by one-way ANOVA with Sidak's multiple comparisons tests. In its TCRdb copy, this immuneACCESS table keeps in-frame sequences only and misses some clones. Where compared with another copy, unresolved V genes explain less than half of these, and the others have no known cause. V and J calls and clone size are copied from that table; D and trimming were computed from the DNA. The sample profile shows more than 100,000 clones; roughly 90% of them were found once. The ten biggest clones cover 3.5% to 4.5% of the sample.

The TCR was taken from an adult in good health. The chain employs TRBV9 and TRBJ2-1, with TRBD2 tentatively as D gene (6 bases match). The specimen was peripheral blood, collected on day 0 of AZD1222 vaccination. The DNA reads TGTGCCAGCAGCGCCATTTCCGGAGGGGCCCCCAATGAGCAGTTCTTC. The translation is CASSAISGGAPNEQFF. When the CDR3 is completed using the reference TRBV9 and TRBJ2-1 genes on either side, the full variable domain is DSGVTQTPKHLITATGQRVTLRCSPRSGDLSVYWYQQSLDQGLQFLIQYYNGEERAKGNILERFSAQQFPDLHSELNLSSLELGDSALYFCASSAISGGAPNEQFFGPGTRLTVL.